A selection of T cell receptor beta chains follows, all from one sample in a study of siplizumab effects on memory and regulatory T cells. Clones were read by immunoSEQ multiplex PCR, and TCRdb kept only the in-frame ones, dropping some. The table has some 97,000 clones, 85% to 95% seen once. The specimen was non-Treg CD4+ T cells sorted from blood. The source of these receptors is a human donor in good health. CDR3s include the opening cysteine and the closing phenylalanine or tryptophan. Fields, in order: J gene, clone size, D gene, V gene, CDR3 protein, CDR3 DNA. The D gene is left open where the match is weak. Size values are once, few and many counts, or a class for expanded clones, and some rows have none.

>TRBJ1-1|NA|NA|TRBV5-4
CASSSAVTGLLTEAFF
TGTGCCAGCAGCTCGGCTGTGACGGGGCTCTTGACTGAAGCTTTCTTT
>TRBJ2-2|NA|NA|TRBV18
CASSPPPGTGELFF
TGTGCCAGCTCACCACCCCCGGGAACCGGGGAGCTGTTTTTT
>TRBJ1-4|once|NA|TRBV6-5
CASKPGHLDEKLFF
TGTGCCAGCAAACCGGGACACTTAGATGAAAAACTGTTTTTT
>TRBJ2-7|NA|NA|TRBV19
CASSRKMWVEQYF
TGTGCCAGTAGTAGAAAAATGTGGGTCGAGCAGTACTTC
>TRBJ2-2|NA|TRBD2|TRBV18
CASSLTRGKPGELFF
TGTGCCAGCTCACTTACGCGGGGGAAACCCGGGGAGCTGTTTTTT
>TRBJ1-4|NA|TRBD1|TRBV6-5
CASSYSEGAWEKLFF
TGTGCCAGCAGTTACTCTGAGGGGGCATGGGAAAAACTGTTTTTT
>TRBJ2-7|NA|NA|TRBV28
CASSRDSASYEQYF
TGTGCCAGCAGCCGTGACAGCGCTTCCTACGAGCAGTACTTC
>TRBJ2-1|NA|TRBD2|TRBV10-3
CAISGPASGLDNEQFF
TGTGCCATCAGTGGTCCGGCTAGCGGGCTCGACAATGAGCAGTTCTTC
>TRBJ1-1|NA|NA|TRBV19
CASSIGGGGLFPMNTEAFF
TGTGCCAGTAGTATAGGGGGGGGAGGCCTTTTTCCTATGAACACTGAAGCTTTCTTT
>TRBJ2-7|NA|TRBD1|TRBV28
CASSFSAGTGLYEQYF
TGTGCCAGCAGTTTTTCCGCCGGGACAGGGCTCTACGAGCAGTACTTC
>TRBJ2-2|NA|NA|TRBV19
CASSIGGTNTGELFF
TGTGCCAGTAGTATAGGGGGAACGAACACCGGGGAGCTGTTTTTT
>TRBJ2-6|NA|NA|TRBV7-5
CARSRDLFSGANVLTF
TGTGCCAGAAGCAGGGACCTATTCTCTGGGGCCAACGTCCTGACTTTC
>TRBJ2-3|NA|NA|TRBV4-1
CASSDRSSDTDTQYF
TGCGCCAGCAGCGATCGAAGCAGTGACACAGATACGCAGTATTTT
>TRBJ1-5|NA|NA|TRBV30
CAWSGVTGNQPQHF
TGTGCCTGGAGTGGGGTAACAGGCAATCAGCCCCAGCATTTT
>TRBJ1-3|NA|NA|TRBV10-2
CASSDPGGIAGNTIYF
TGCGCCAGCAGTGACCCCGGAGGGATTGCTGGAAACACCATATATTTT
>TRBJ2-7|NA|TRBD1|TRBV7-3
CASSLTRGSEQYF
TGTGCCAGCAGCTTAACCAGGGGGTCCGAGCAGTACTTC
>TRBJ2-4|NA|NA|TRBV5-4
CASSTGRDMGAKNIQYF
TGTGCCAGCAGTACTGGTCGGGACATGGGAGCCAAAAACATTCAGTACTTC
>TRBJ2-4|NA|TRBD2|TRBV9
CASSTLGLAEKNIQYF
TGTGCCAGCAGCACCCTGGGGCTAGCGGAGAAAAACATTCAGTACTTC
>TRBJ2-7|NA|NA|TRBV5-4
CASSSPQGSSFEQYF
TGTGCCAGCAGCTCCCCCCAGGGGAGTTCTTTCGAGCAGTACTTC
>TRBJ2-3|NA|TRBD2|TRBV19
CASSTPSGSTDTQYF
TGTGCCAGTAGCACCCCTAGCGGGAGCACAGATACGCAGTATTTT
>TRBJ1-1|NA|NA|TRBV6-6
CASSYSSLEFGTEAFF
TGTGCCAGCAGTTACTCGAGTTTGGAATTTGGCACTGAAGCTTTCTTT
>TRBJ2-4|NA|NA|TRBV5-1
CASSLGTAGNIQYF
TGCGCCAGCAGCTTGGGGACAGCGGGGAACATTCAGTACTTC
>TRBJ1-4|NA|TRBD1|TRBV28
CASSLYRTGRFNEKLFF
TGTGCCAGCAGTTTATATAGGACAGGGCGGTTCAATGAAAAACTGTTTTTT